The T cell receptor beta chain described here comes from a study of CD8 T cells in Susac syndrome. Broader study findings: By the study's own acknowledgment, its TCR sequencing and HLA analysis included relatively few individuals.

The RNA input was roughly 0.45 to 1 ug, and it was reverse transcribed with random hexamers. The authors amplified TCR beta CDR3 across 54 Vbeta and 13 Jbeta using immunoSEQ multiplex PCR. TCRdb reprocessed the immunoSEQ multiplex PCR reads with MiXCR, giving one entry per CDR3 protein. The sample shows 150,000 to 200,000 distinct CDR3 sequences, about 95% of them seen only once. High-throughput TCR beta sequencing covered peripheral CD8+ and CD4+ T cells. TEMRA cells were enriched by FACS, and CD4+ and CD8+ T cells were negatively isolated. Details on this clonotype: Its antigen is still unknown.

Germline V gives CDR1 MNHEY, CDR2 SMNVEV (reference sequence). The CDR3 loop spans 13 amino acids. The V end was cut by 7 bases, the J end by 3 bases, with 12 bases between. V usage is TRBV27 and J usage is TRBJ2-5; D unresolved. This TCR came from a human donor with multiple sclerosis. Sequences were obtained from CD8+ T cells from PBMCs. Written as DNA, the CDR3 is TGTGCCAGCAAGCGTTCGCAAGAAGAGACCCAGTACTTC. It is translated as CASKRSQEETQYF.